These 22 T cell receptor beta chains share one sample of origin, sequenced in a study of blood T cell repertoires in COVID-19. Measured with immunoSEQ multiplex PCR; TCRdb has only the in-frame clones, and not every one. The sample records more than 35,000 clones, 88% being singletons. The sample consisted of peripheral blood. The receptors here all came from a human donor in a cohort sampled during active COVID-19.

The V gene is TRBV18, the J gene TRBJ1-5; D is perhaps TRBD1 (6 bases). Germline CDR1 and CDR2: KGHSH and LQKENI. The CDR3 consists of 13 residues. Trimming removed 4 bases at V and 7 bases at J, with 11 bases between. This chain's CDR3 is CASSQEDSQPQHF. The CDR3 DNA sequence: TGTGCCAGCTCACAAGAGGACAGCCAGCCCCAGCATTTT.

The chain has TRBV14 and TRBJ1-2; D call uncertain. There are 13 residues in the CDR3. Germline loops: CDR1 SGHDN, CDR2 FVKESK. Between the trimmed V and J ends, which lost 3 bases and 8 bases, there was a span of 13 bases. The CDR3 here is CASSHSFSGGYTF. Written as DNA, the CDR3 is TGTGCCAGCAGCCATTCATTCTCGGGGGGCTACACCTTC.

The chain recombines TRBV10-3 with TRBJ2-7, with a tentative D call TRBD2 (6 bases). The V gene lost 11 bases and the J gene lost 3 bases, with 17 bases spanning the gap. CDR1 and CDR2 (germline): ENHRY, SYGVKD. This CDR3 contains 13 residues. The DNA of the CDR3 is TGTGCCTCCGGACTATCTACGAGCTACGAGCAGTACTTC. This gives the protein CASGLSTSYEQYF.

The V call is TRBV28, the J call TRBJ2-3; D unresolved. This CDR3 is 12 amino acids long. In germline, CDR1 is MDHEN, CDR2 SYDVKM. Trimming shortened V by 2 bases and J by 6 bases, and 6 bases separated the two germline ends. In DNA, the CDR3 is TGTGCCAGCAGTTTAGGGCTGGATACGCAGTATTTT. Translation: CASSLGLDTQYF.

To note about this clone: A read error may produce the germline difference seen at one junction end. The V call is TRBV19, the J call TRBJ1-2; 9 nucleotides agree with TRBD1. Germline V gives CDR1 LNHDA, CDR2 SQIVND (reference sequence). This CDR3 has 13 amino acids. CDR3 loop: CAGSLGQGYGYTF. In DNA form, the CDR3 reads TGTGCCGGTAGCCTGGGACAGGGCTATGGCTACACCTTC.

The rearrangement joins TRBV5-1 to TRBJ2-2, with 8 nucleotides matching TRBD1. V trimming: 0 bases; J trimming: 6 bases; junction bases outside the gene matches: 7. CDR3 length: 16 amino acids. Germline CDR1 and CDR2: SGHRS and YFSETQ. The CDR3 DNA follows: TGCGCCAGCAGCTTGGCGGCAGGGGGCGCCCCCGGGGAGCTGTTTTTT. This codes for CASSLAAGGAPGELFF. The full variable domain, its missing parts supplied by reference TRBV5-1 and TRBJ2-2, is KAGVTQTPRYLIKTRGQQVTLSCSPISGHRSVSWYQQTPGQGLQFLFEYFSETQRNKGNFPGRFSGRQFSNSRSEMNVSTLELGDSALYLCASSLAAGGAPGELFFGEGSRLTVL.

V usage is TRBV15 and J usage is TRBJ1-1; tentatively, D is TRBD1 (5 bases). This CDR3 region has 15 residues. Germline lookup yields CDR1 LNHNV and CDR2 YYDKDF (reference sequence). The V end lost 1 base, the J end lost 1 base, and 10 bases lay between the germline ends. The DNA of the CDR3 is TGTGCCACCAGCAGAGTGACAGCTCCGAACACTGAAGCTTTCTTT. This encodes CATSRVTAPNTEAFF. Drawing the rest from reference TRBV15 and TRBJ1-1, the complete variable domain is DAMVIQNPRYQVTQFGKPVTLSCSQTLNHNVMYWYQQKSSQAPKLLFHYYDKDFNNEADTPDNFQSRRPNTSFCFLDIRSPGLGDTAMYLCATSRVTAPNTEAFFGQGTRLTVV.

The chain links TRBV21-1 to TRBJ1-2. TRBV21-1 is a recognized pseudogene. This CDR3 region has 16 residues. The CDR3 DNA reads TGTGCCAGCCACCCAGAGCAGCGGCCCCATAACTATGGCTACACCTTC. This translates into CASHPEQRPHNYGYTF.

The chain is built from TRBV7-9 and TRBJ1-2; D perhaps matches TRBD1 (5 bases). The V and J ends lost 0 bases and 3 bases respectively, with 11 bases between them. CDR1 and CDR2 (germline): SEHNR, FQNEAQ (reference sequence). The CDR3 runs to 15 residues. CDR3 sequence (DNA): TGTGCCAGCAGCTTAGCCGGTGGGGGGGACTATGGCTACACCTTC. Protein: CASSLAGGGDYGYTF.

V gene TRBV6-5 combines with J gene TRBJ2-1; D perhaps matches TRBD2 (5 bases). The CDR3 is made up of 13 amino acids. Germline V gene lookup returns CDR1 MNHEY and CDR2 SVGAGI. V lost 3 bases to trimming and J lost 9 bases, with 12 bases between them. Here the CDR3 reads CASSYSVGSEQFF. The DNA for the CDR3 is TGTGCCAGCAGTTATTCGGTGGGGAGTGAGCAGTTCTTC.

The chain combines TRBV5-1 with TRBJ2-1, with 10 bases lining up with TRBD2. The J segment lost 5 bases and the V segment lost 2 bases, leaving 1 base of the junction unmatched. The CDR3 length is 14 residues. From germline, CDR1 is SGHRS and CDR2 YFSETQ. The CDR3 coding sequence is TGCGCCAGCAGCTTCCTAGCGGGGGACAATGAGCAGTTCTTC. This encodes CASSFLAGDNEQFF.

This clone was observed once. The V gene is TRBV14, the J gene TRBJ2-3; D may be TRBD2 (5 bases). The CDR3 is 14 residues long. The germline gives CDR1 SGHDN, CDR2 FVKESK. Trimming removed 4 bases from V and 4 bases from J, with 12 bases in between. CDR3 residues: CASSLGLSADTQYF. In DNA, the CDR3 is TGTGCCAGCAGCCTCGGACTGTCGGCAGATACGCAGTATTTT.

The V and J genes are TRBV2 and TRBJ2-2, with TRBD1 as a possible D gene (6 bases). V lost 4 bases and J 7 bases, leaving 10 bases between the germline ends. From germline, CDR1 is SNHLY and CDR2 FYNNEI. The CDR3 runs to 13 residues. The CDR3 region is CASSARQDGELFF. The CDR3 DNA reads as TGTGCCAGCAGTGCCAGACAGGACGGGGAGCTGTTTTTT.

This chain uses TRBV13 with TRBJ2-7; D uncertain. The V gene's germline CDR1 is PRHDT and CDR2 FYEKMQ (reference sequence). The CDR3 runs to 14 residues. Trimming shortened V by 1 base and J by 2 bases, and 9 bases separated the two germline ends. This CDR3 is CASSLVSGTYEQYF. The CDR3 nucleotides read TGTGCCAGCAGCTTAGTGTCAGGAACCTACGAGCAGTACTTC. Full variable domain (rest looked up from reference TRBV13 and TRBJ2-7): AAGVIQSPRHLIKEKRETATLKCYPIPRHDTVYWYQQGPGQDPQFLISFYEKMQSDKGSIPDRFSAQQFSDYHSELNMSSLELGDSALYFCASSLVSGTYEQYFGPGTRLTVT.

The rearrangement uses TRBV6-5 and TRBJ1-1; D gene uncertain. This CDR3 is built from 11 residues. CDR1 is MNHEY, CDR2 SVGAGI, per germline. Trimming removed 5 bases at V and 5 bases at J, with 6 bases between. This chain's CDR3 is CASSRGTEAFF. CDR3 nucleotides: TGTGCCAGCAGTAGAGGAACTGAAGCTTTCTTT.

The chain uses TRBV11-1 and TRBJ2-7, with D possibly TRBD2 on 6 matching bases. The CDR3 runs to 15 residues. The germline CDR1 and CDR2 sequences are SGHAT and FQDESV (reference sequence). V was trimmed by 5 bases and J by 0 bases, leaving 14 bases between them. The CDR3 region has the DNA TGTGCCAGCAGCAACCGGGCCGGGGGCTCCTACGAGCAGTACTTC. Translated: CASSNRAGGSYEQYF.

The rearrangement links TRBV6-5 to TRBJ2-7; 7 nucleotides line up with TRBD2. V lost 4 bases and J lost 3; bases outside the gene matches: 9. There are 15 residues in the CDR3. From germline, CDR1 is MNHEY and CDR2 SVGAGI. CDR3 residues: CASSSTGGPHYEQYF. The CDR3 DNA is TGTGCCAGCAGTTCTACGGGGGGACCCCACTACGAGCAGTACTTC.

The CDR3 nucleotides read TGTGCCAGTAGTCCCCACACAGATTACAATGAGCAGTTCTTC. Its protein product is CASSPHTDYNEQFF. The chain combines TRBV19 with TRBJ2-1, with D hard to call. V shed 5 bases and J shed 4 bases, with 12 bases lying between them. Germline V gives CDR1 LNHDA, CDR2 SQIVND (reference sequence). This CDR3 is 14 amino acids long.

Comments on this clone: Within the sample, other DNA sequences also encode this same CDR3. The V and J genes are TRBV6-5 and TRBJ2-7; 9 positions agree with TRBD1. After removal of 6 bases from V and 2 bases from J, the junction contained 5 bases not matched to a gene. CDR3 size: 14 residues. Germline CDR1 MNHEY, CDR2 SVGAGI. The CDR3 is CASSSRDRAYEQYF. The CDR3 DNA is TGTGCCAGCAGCTCCCGGGACAGGGCCTACGAGCAGTACTTC.

On this clone: The junction differs from germline at one of its ends, possibly a read error. This chain links TRBV7-9 with TRBJ1-5; 10 bases match TRBD1. Germline-derived CDR1 and CDR2 are SEHNR and FQNEAQ (reference sequence). The CDR3 sequence is 15 residues long. This CDR3 is CASSPGQGGYQLQHF. CDR3 sequence (DNA): TGTGCCAGCAGCCCCGGACAGGGGGGGTATCAGCTCCAGCATTTT.

The V and J genes are TRBV15 and TRBJ1-1; the D gene is possibly TRBD1 (5 bases). Trimming cost V 0 bases and J 0 bases, with 11 bases left between them. In germline, CDR1 is LNHNV, CDR2 YYDKDF (reference sequence). This CDR3 comprises 16 residues. This chain's CDR3 is CATSRDREGLNTEAFF. The CDR3 DNA follows: TGTGCCACCAGCAGAGACAGGGAGGGTCTGAACACTGAAGCTTTCTTT. The full variable domain, rest sourced from reference TRBV15 and TRBJ1-1, is DAMVIQNPRYQVTQFGKPVTLSCSQTLNHNVMYWYQQKSSQAPKLLFHYYDKDFNNEADTPDNFQSRRPNTSFCFLDIRSPGLGDTAMYLCATSRDREGLNTEAFFGQGTRLTVV.

The chain links TRBV5-1 to TRBJ2-3, with TRBD1 as a possible D gene (5 bases). The V gene lost 8 bases and the J gene lost 2 bases, with 12 bases spanning the gap. CDR3 size: 13 residues. From germline, CDR1 is SGHRS and CDR2 YFSETQ. DNA of the CDR3: TGCGCCAGTTCGACAGACTTCACAGATACGCAGTATTTT. Translating it yields CASSTDFTDTQYF.